The next 15 T cell receptor beta chains were all read from a single sample in a study of blood T cell repertoires in COVID-19. Sequencing used immunoSEQ multiplex PCR; TCRdb keeps in-frame clones, though not all of them. The table lists about 180,000 clones, about 88% of them singletons, with roughly 1.2% in the top ten. The sequencing input was PBMCs or T cells enriched from blood (not recorded which). The source is a human donor with acute COVID-19. The donor label of this sample is uncertain.

The CDR3 loop is CASSLAGRQGYEQYF. CDR3 coding DNA: TGTGCCAGCAGCTTAGCAGGTCGACAGGGCTACGAGCAGTACTTC. This chain joins TRBV7-8 and TRBJ2-7; 7 nucleotides match TRBD1. J was trimmed by 3 bases and V by 0 bases; bases with no gene match: 5. Germline CDR1 is SGHVS and CDR2 is FQNEAQ. The CDR3 runs to 15 residues.

The V call is TRBV9, the J call TRBJ2-1, with 11 bases identical to TRBD2. CDR1 is SGDLS and CDR2 is YYNGEE in the germline V gene. J was trimmed by 5 bases and V by 0 bases; bases with no gene match: 4. The CDR3 loop spans 16 amino acids. This chain's CDR3 is CASSVGLAGGDNEQFF. CDR3 sequence (DNA): TGTGCCAGCAGCGTAGGGCTAGCGGGGGGAGACAATGAGCAGTTCTTC. Supplemented by reference TRBV9 and TRBJ2-1, the full variable domain reads DSGVTQTPKHLITATGQRVTLRCSPRSGDLSVYWYQQSLDQGLQFLIQYYNGEERAKGNILERFSAQQFPDLHSELNLSSLELGDSALYFCASSVGLAGGDNEQFFGPGTRLTVL.

The chain couples TRBV27 to TRBJ1-4; no firm D call. The CDR3 has 11 amino acids. V was clipped by 6 bases and J by 10 bases, with 9 bases between them. Germline V gene sequence: CDR1 MNHEY, CDR2 SMNVEV (reference sequence). The CDR3 nucleotides read TGTGCCAGCAGCGTCGGAGGAAAACTGTTTTTT. Protein: CASSVGGKLFF.

V is TRBV19 and J is TRBJ1-2; 8 bases align to TRBD1. Trimming at V came to 7 bases and at J to 7 bases, leaving 8 bases not matched to a gene. Germline-derived CDR1 and CDR2 are LNHDA and SQIVND (reference sequence). This CDR3 comprises 13 residues. The CDR3 DNA follows: TGTGCCAGTAACCCGGACAGGGCGTTTGGCTACACCTTC. It encodes CASNPDRAFGYTF.

The chain uses TRBV2 and TRBJ2-6; D perhaps matches TRBD1 (6 bases). Trimming removed 10 bases at V and 2 bases at J, with 21 bases between. Germline V CDR1 and CDR2: SNHLY, FYNNEI. This CDR3 region has 17 residues. In DNA form, the CDR3 reads TGTGCCACCTTCTCCGGGACAACTCCGCCTGGGGCCAACGTCCTGACTTTC. As protein: CATFSGTTPPGANVLTF.

As for this clone: Different DNA sequences within this sample yield the same CDR3. This rearrangement joins TRBV6-2 or TRBV6-3 to TRBJ2-2; D gene uncertain. V was trimmed by 0 bases and J by 5 bases, leaving 7 bases between them. The CDR3 contains 14 residues. CDR1 and CDR2 (germline): MNHEY, SVGEGT. The chain's CDR3 is CASSYSVRTGELFF. The DNA of the CDR3 is TGTGCCAGCAGTTACTCGGTGCGGACCGGGGAGCTGTTTTTT.

V is TRBV30 and J is TRBJ1-5; tentative D call: TRBD1 (5 bases). With 3 bases removed from V and 5 bases from J, the gap between germline ends came to 8 bases. Germline V lookup: CDR1 GTSNPN, CDR2 SVGIG (reference sequence). CDR3 length: 12 amino acids. This CDR3 is CAWSGGDQPQHF. In DNA form, the CDR3 reads TGTGCCTGGAGCGGAGGGGATCAGCCCCAGCATTTT.

This clone was observed a handful of times. V gene TRBV7-9 combines with J gene TRBJ1-1; D is perhaps TRBD1 (5 bases). CDR1 is SEHNR and CDR2 is FQNEAQ in the germline V gene (reference sequence). The CDR3 length is 14 residues. Trimming cost V 2 bases and J 2 bases, with 9 bases left between them. The CDR3 DNA reads as TGTGCCAGCAGCTTAAATCAGGGTAACACTGAAGCTTTCTTT. Translated: CASSLNQGNTEAFF. Supplemented by reference TRBV7-9 and TRBJ1-1, the full variable domain reads DTGVSQNPRHKITKRGQNVTFRCDPISEHNRLYWYRQTLGQGPEFLTYFQNEAQLEKSRLLSDRFSAERPKGSFSTLEIQRTEQGDSAMYLCASSLNQGNTEAFFGQGTRLTVV.

The chain combines TRBV11-2 with TRBJ2-5; 7 bases match TRBD2. Germline V CDR1 and CDR2: SGHAT, FQNNGV. There are 15 residues in the CDR3. The V and J ends lost 6 bases and 1 base, in that order; junction bases with no gene match: 8. CDR3 amino acids: CASRGGSSSQETQYF. CDR3 nucleotide sequence: TGTGCCAGCAGGGGGGGGAGTTCTTCCCAAGAGACCCAGTACTTC.

The chain combines TRBV11-2 with TRBJ2-7, with a weak D call TRBD2 (5 bases). The CDR3 contains 17 residues. Trimming removed 1 base from V and 3 bases from J, with 19 bases in between. Looked up from germline, CDR1 is SGHAT and CDR2 is FQNNGV. The CDR3 sequence: CASSLGPGGGFSYEQYF. Here the CDR3 DNA reads TGTGCCAGCAGCTTAGGGCCAGGTGGAGGATTCAGCTACGAGCAGTACTTC.

This chain connects TRBV5-8 to TRBJ1-4, with D tentatively TRBD1 (5 bases). The germline V gene has CDR1 SGHTS and CDR2 YDEGEE. Trimming removed 4 bases at V and 0 bases at J, with 13 bases between. The CDR3 contains 16 residues. As DNA, the CDR3 is TGTGCCAGCAGCCTCGGACACTTAACAACTAATGAAAAACTGTTTTTT. This codes for CASSLGHLTTNEKLFF. Drawing the rest from reference TRBV5-8 and TRBJ1-4, the complete variable domain is EAGVTQSPTHLIKTRGQQATLRCSPISGHTSVYWYQQALGLGLQFLLWYDEGEERNRGNFPPRFSGRQFPNYSSELNVNALELEDSALYLCASSLGHLTTNEKLFFGSGTQLSVL.

The chain couples TRBV5-5 to TRBJ1-2; D perhaps matches TRBD1 (5 bases). There are 14 residues in the CDR3. Germline assignment: CDR1 SGHKS and CDR2 YYEKEE (reference sequence). V lost 2 bases and J lost 4, with 12 bases in between. CDR3 in amino acids: CASSFLADTYGYTF. For the CDR3, the DNA is TGTGCCAGCAGCTTTTTGGCGGACACCTATGGCTACACCTTC.

This chain uses TRBV4-2 with TRBJ1-6; D ambiguous. The CDR3 is 16 residues long. Germline V gene lookup returns CDR1 LGHNA and CDR2 YNFKEQ. Trimming removed 0 bases from V and 7 bases from J, with 13 bases in between. This CDR3 reads CASSQDSTGWNSPLHF. CDR3 DNA: TGTGCCAGCAGCCAAGATTCAACGGGTTGGAATTCACCCCTCCACTTT.

CDR3 DNA sequence: TGTGCCAGCAGTTACGGGCAATTATTAGCTGAAGCTTTCTTT. Translating gives CASSYGQLLAEAFF. V and J are TRBV6-5 and TRBJ1-1, with no clear D. V was clipped by 2 bases and J by 6 bases, with 13 bases between them. There are 14 residues in the CDR3. The germline V gene encodes CDR1 MNHEY and CDR2 SVGAGI.

The V call is TRBV27, the J call TRBJ2-3; 11 nucleotides line up with TRBD2. The CDR3 runs 17 residues. Germline values: CDR1 MNHEY, CDR2 SMNVEV (reference sequence). V dropped 2 bases and J dropped 5; count of bases not matched to a gene: 9. CDR3 sequence: CASSLIRSGGAGDTQYF. CDR3 coding DNA: TGTGCCAGCAGTTTAATCCGTAGCGGGGGGGCGGGAGATACGCAGTATTTT.